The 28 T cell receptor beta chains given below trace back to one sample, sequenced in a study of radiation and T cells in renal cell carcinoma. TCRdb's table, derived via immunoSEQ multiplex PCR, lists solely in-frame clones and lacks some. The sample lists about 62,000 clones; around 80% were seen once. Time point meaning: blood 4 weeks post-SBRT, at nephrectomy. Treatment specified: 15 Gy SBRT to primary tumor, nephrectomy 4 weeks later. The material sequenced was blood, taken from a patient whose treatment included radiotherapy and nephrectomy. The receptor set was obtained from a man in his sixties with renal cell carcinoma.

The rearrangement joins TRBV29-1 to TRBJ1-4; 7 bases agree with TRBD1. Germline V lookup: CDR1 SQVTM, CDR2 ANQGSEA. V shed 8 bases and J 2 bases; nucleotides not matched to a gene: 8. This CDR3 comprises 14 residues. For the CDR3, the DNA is TGCAGCATCTCCCGGGACAGTACTAATGAAAAACTGTTTTTT. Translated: CSISRDSTNEKLFF.

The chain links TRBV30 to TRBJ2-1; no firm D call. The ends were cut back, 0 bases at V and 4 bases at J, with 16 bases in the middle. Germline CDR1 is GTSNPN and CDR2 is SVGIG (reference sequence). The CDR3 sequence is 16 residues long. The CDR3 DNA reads TGTGCCTGGAGTGTAAAGGGAATGTCGCCATACAATGAGCAGTTCTTC. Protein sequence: CAWSVKGMSPYNEQFF.

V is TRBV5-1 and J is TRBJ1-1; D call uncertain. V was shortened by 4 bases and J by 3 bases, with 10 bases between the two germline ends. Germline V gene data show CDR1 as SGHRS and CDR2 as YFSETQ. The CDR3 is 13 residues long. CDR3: CASSQRADTEAFF. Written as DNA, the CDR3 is TGCGCCAGCAGCCAAAGGGCCGACACTGAAGCTTTCTTT. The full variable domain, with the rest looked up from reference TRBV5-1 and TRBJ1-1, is KAGVTQTPRYLIKTRGQQVTLSCSPISGHRSVSWYQQTPGQGLQFLFEYFSETQRNKGNFPGRFSGRQFSNSRSEMNVSTLELGDSALYLCASSQRADTEAFFGQGTRLTVV.

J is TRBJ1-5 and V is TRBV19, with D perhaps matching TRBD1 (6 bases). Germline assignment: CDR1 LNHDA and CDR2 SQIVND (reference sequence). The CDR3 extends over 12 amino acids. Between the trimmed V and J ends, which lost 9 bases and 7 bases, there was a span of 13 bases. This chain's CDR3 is CASGQTEQPQHF. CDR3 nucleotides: TGTGCCAGCGGACAGACGGAACAGCCCCAGCATTTT.

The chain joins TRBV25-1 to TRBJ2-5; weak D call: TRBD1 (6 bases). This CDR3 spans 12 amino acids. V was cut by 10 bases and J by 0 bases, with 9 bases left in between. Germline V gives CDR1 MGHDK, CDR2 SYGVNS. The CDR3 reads CAIGTNQETQYF. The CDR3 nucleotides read TGTGCCATCGGGACAAACCAAGAGACCCAGTACTTC.

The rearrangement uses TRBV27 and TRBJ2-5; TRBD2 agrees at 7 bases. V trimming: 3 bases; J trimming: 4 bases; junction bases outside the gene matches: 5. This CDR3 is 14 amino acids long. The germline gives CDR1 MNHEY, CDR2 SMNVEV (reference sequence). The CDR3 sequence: CASSLGWGGETQYF. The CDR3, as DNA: TGTGCCAGCAGTTTGGGGTGGGGGGGAGAGACCCAGTACTTC.

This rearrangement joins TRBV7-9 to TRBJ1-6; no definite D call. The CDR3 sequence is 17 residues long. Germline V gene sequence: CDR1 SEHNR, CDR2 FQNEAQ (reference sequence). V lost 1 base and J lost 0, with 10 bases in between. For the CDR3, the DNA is TGTGCCAGCAGCTTAGTAAGCGGAAGCTCCTATAATTCACCCCTCCACTTT. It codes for CASSLVSGSSYNSPLHF.

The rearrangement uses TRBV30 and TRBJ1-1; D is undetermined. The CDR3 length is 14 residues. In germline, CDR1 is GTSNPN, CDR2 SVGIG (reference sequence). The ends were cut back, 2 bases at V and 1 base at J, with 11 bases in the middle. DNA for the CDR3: TGTGCCTGGAGTCACGGACGGACGAACACTGAAGCTTTCTTT. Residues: CAWSHGRTNTEAFF.

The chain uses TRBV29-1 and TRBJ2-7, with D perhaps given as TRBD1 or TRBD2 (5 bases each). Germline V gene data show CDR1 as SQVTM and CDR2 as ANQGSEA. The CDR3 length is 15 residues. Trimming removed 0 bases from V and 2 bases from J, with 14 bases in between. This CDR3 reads CSVEETGTFAYEQYF. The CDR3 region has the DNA TGCAGCGTTGAAGAAACTGGGACGTTCGCCTACGAGCAGTACTTC.

Written as DNA, the CDR3 is TGTGCCAGCAGCTCGAGGTCGGACAGGGTAGATTATACTAATGAAAAACTGTTTTTT. Translated: CASSSRSDRVDYTNEKLFF. This chain joins TRBV7-9 and TRBJ1-4, with TRBD1 identical over 8 bases. Per the germline V gene, CDR1 is SEHNR and CDR2 is FQNEAQ (reference sequence). V lost 4 bases, J lost 2 bases, and 15 bases stayed unmatched. The CDR3 runs 19 residues.

In nucleotides, the CDR3 is TGTGCCAGCAGCTTGGCCCGGGACACTGAAGCTTTCTTT. As protein: CASSLARDTEAFF. This chain joins TRBV5-8 and TRBJ1-1, with D unclear. Germline V gene data show CDR1 as SGHTS and CDR2 as YDEGEE. V shed 0 bases and J shed 3 bases, with 6 bases lying between them. This CDR3 region has 13 residues.

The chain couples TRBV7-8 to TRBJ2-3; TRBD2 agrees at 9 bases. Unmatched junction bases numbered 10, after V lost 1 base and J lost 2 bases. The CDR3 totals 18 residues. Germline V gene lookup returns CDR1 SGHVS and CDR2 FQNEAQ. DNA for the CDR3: TGTGCCAGCAGCTTAGTAGGTTACAGCGGGAGGTACACAGATACGCAGTATTTT. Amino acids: CASSLVGYSGRYTDTQYF. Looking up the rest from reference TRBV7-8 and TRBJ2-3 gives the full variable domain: GAGVSQSPRYKVAKRGQDVALRCDPISGHVSLFWYQQALGQGPEFLTYFQNEAQLDKSGLPSDRFFAERPEGSVSTLKIQRTQQEDSAVYLCASSLVGYSGRYTDTQYFGPGTRLTVL.

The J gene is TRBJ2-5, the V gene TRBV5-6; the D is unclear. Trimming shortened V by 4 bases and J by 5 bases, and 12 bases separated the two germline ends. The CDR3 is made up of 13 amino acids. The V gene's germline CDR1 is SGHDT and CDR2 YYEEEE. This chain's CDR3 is CASSPVALETQYF. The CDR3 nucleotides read TGTGCCAGCAGCCCCGTGGCTTTGGAGACCCAGTACTTC.

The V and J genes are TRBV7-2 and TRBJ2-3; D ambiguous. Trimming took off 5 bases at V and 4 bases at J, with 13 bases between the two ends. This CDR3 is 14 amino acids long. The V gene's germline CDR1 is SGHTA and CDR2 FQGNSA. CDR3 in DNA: TGTGCCAGCAGCAACCCGGGCGGCTCAGATACGCAGTATTTT. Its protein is CASSNPGGSDTQYF.

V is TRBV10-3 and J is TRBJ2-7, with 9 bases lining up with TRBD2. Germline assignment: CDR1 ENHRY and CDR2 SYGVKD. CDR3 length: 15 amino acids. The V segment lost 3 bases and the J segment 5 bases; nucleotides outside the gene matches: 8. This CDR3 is CAISDPAGGRDEQYV. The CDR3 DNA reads TGTGCCATCAGTGATCCAGCGGGAGGCAGGGACGAGCAGTACGTC.

CDR3 in amino acids: CASSLMGNTEAFF. CDR3 nucleotides: TGTGCCAGCAGCTTAATGGGGAACACTGAAGCTTTCTTT. The V call is TRBV7-3, the J call TRBJ1-1; D gene uncertain. CDR3 size: 13 residues. V was shortened by 1 base and J by 1 base, with 4 bases between the two germline ends. CDR1 SGHTA and CDR2 FQGTGA come from the germline V gene.

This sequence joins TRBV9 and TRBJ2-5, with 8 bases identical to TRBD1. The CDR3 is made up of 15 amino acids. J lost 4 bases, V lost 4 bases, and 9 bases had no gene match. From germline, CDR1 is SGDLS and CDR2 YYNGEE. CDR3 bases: TGTGCCAGCAGCTTGAGCCCAGGGGGCGGAGAGACCCAGTACTTC. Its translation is CASSLSPGGGETQYF.

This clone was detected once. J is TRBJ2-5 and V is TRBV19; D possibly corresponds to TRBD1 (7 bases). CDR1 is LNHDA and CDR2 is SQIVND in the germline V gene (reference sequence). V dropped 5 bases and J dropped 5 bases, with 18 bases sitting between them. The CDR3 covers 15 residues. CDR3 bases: TGTGCCAGTAGTCCCCGACAGGGCGGGATGGAGACCCAGTACTTC. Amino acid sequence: CASSPRQGGMETQYF.

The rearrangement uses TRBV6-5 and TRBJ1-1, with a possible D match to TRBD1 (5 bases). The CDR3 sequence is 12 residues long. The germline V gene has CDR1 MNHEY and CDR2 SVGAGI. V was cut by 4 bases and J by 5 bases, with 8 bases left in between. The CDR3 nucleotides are TGTGCCAGCAGTTCGGAGGGGACTGAAGCTTTCTTT. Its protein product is CASSSEGTEAFF.

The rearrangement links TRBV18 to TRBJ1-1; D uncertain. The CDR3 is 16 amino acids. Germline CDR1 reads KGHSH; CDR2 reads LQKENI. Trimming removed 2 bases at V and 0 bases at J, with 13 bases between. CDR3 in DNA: TGTGCCAGCTCACCAATACGGTCACAGCTGAACACTGAAGCTTTCTTT. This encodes CASSPIRSQLNTEAFF.

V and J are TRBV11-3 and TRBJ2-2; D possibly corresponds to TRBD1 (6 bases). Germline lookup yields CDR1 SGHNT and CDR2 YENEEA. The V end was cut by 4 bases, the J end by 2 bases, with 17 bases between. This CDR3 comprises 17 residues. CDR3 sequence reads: CASSWPRGQRNTGELFF. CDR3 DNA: TGTGCCAGCAGCTGGCCCCGAGGACAGAGAAACACCGGGGAGCTGTTTTTT.

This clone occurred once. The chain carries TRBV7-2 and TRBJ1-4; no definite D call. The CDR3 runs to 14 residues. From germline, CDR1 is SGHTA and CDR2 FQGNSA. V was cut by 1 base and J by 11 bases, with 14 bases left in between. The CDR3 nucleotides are TGTGCCAGCAGCTTAGTTCTAGGTTCGGGGAAACTGTTTTTT. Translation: CASSLVLGSGKLFF.

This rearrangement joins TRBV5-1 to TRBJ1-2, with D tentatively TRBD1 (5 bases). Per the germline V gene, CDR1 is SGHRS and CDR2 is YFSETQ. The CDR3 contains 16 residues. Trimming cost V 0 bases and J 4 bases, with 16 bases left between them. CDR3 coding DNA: TGCGCCAGCAGCTTGGGCGGGACTGAGACTTCCTATGGCTACACCTTC. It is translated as CASSLGGTETSYGYTF.

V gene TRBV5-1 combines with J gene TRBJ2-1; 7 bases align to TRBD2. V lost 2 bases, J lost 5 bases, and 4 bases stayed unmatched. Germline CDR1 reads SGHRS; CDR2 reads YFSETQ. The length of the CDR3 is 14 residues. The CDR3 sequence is CASSLAGLDNEQFF. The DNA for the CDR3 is TGCGCCAGCAGCTTAGCGGGACTCGACAATGAGCAGTTCTTC.

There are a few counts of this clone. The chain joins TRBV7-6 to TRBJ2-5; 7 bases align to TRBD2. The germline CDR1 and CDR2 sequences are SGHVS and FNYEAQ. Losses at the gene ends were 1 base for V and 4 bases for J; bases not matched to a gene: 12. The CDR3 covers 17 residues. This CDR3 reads CASSLVSPKGGRETQYF. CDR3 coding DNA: TGTGCCAGCAGCTTAGTGTCGCCGAAGGGAGGGAGAGAGACCCAGTACTTC.

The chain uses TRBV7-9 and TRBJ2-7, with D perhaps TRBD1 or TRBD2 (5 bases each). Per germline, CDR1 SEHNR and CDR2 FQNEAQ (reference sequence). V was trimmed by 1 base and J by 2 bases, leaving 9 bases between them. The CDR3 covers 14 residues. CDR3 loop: CASSLGGTAYEQYV. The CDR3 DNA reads TGTGCCAGCAGCTTAGGTGGGACGGCCTACGAGCAGTACGTC.

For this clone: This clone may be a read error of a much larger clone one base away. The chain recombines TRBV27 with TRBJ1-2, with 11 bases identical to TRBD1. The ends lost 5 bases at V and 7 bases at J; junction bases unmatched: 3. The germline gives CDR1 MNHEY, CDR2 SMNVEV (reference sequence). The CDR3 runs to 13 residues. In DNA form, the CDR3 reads TGTGCCAGCAGTGACGGACAGGGGGCTGGCTACACCTTC. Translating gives CASSDGQGAGYTF.

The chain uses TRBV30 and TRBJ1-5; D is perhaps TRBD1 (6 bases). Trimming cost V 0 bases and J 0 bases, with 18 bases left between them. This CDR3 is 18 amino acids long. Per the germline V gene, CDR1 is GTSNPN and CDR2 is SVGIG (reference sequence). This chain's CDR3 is CAWSVVGHSTYSNQPQHF. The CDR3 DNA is TGTGCCTGGAGTGTAGTGGGACACTCCACTTATAGCAATCAGCCCCAGCATTTT. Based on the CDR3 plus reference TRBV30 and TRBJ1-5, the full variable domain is SQTIHQWPATLVQPVGSPLSLECTVEGTSNPNLYWYRQAAGRGLQLLFYSVGIGQISSEVPQNLSASRPQDRQFILSSKKLLLSDSGFYLCAWSVVGHSTYSNQPQHFGDGTRLSIL.